These 10 T cell receptor beta chains share one sample of origin, sequenced in a study of T cells in localized non-small cell lung cancer. Only in-frame clones appear in the TCRdb table, and some are missing; sequencing was by immunoSEQ multiplex PCR. The sample yields some 2,500 clones, roughly 24% seen once. The input for sequencing was lung tumor tissue, taken before any cancer treatment. Source of these receptors: a woman aged 40 to 75 with stage I lung adenocarcinoma.

A few counts support this clone. The V and J genes are TRBV11-3 and TRBJ1-1; 8 bases align to TRBD1. The junction had 7 bases not matched to a gene; V was cut back by 4 bases and J by 3 bases. This CDR3 is built from 15 residues. CDR1 is SGHNT and CDR2 is YENEEA in the germline V gene. The CDR3 nucleotides are TGTGCCAGCAGCTGGACGACAGGGGTAGACACTGAAGCTTTCTTT. This codes for CASSWTTGVDTEAFF.

This clone showed up just a few times. V usage is TRBV29-1 and J usage is TRBJ2-3; D is perhaps TRBD1 or TRBD2 (6 bases each). This CDR3 spans 13 amino acids. Trimming pared 2 bases from V and 6 bases from J, leaving 12 bases between. Looked up from germline, CDR1 is SQVTM and CDR2 is ANQGSEA. CDR3 sequence: CSVEWGAVDTQYF. The CDR3 region has the DNA TGCAGCGTTGAATGGGGGGCCGTGGATACGCAGTATTTT.

This clone was seen only once. The chain uses TRBV19 and TRBJ1-5; 8 bases line up with TRBD1. With V trimmed by 6 bases and J by 4 bases, 8 bases remained unmatched. Per germline, CDR1 LNHDA and CDR2 SQIVND (reference sequence). The length of the CDR3 is 15 residues. The CDR3 sequence: CASRYRDRRNQPQHF. The CDR3 nucleotides read TGTGCCAGTAGATACCGGGACAGGAGGAATCAGCCCCAGCATTTT.

This clone was observed a handful of times. The rearrangement uses TRBV10-2 and TRBJ1-5; D is ambiguous. Germline V gene lookup returns CDR1 WSHSY and CDR2 SAAADI. The CDR3 runs 13 residues. Trimming cost V 0 bases and J 14 bases, with 14 bases left between them. As DNA, the CDR3 is TGCGCCAGCAGTGAGTCGACTCTCCAGCCTAAGCATTTT. Translating it yields CASSESTLQPKHF.

This chain joins TRBV5-1 and TRBJ1-1, with a weak D call TRBD1 (6 bases). The CDR3 extends over 14 amino acids. V lost 0 bases, J lost 4 bases, and 10 bases lay in between. The germline V gene encodes CDR1 SGHRS and CDR2 YFSETQ. The CDR3 bases are TGCGCCAGCAGCTTGGACAGGGCTATCACTGAAGCTTTCTTT. It specifies CASSLDRAITEAFF.

By share, this clone ranks as medium-sized. The genes are TRBV9 and TRBJ2-1, with 10 bases matching TRBD2. The junction had 4 bases not matched to a gene; V was cut back by 3 bases and J by 7 bases. The CDR3 is 14 amino acids. The germline V gene encodes CDR1 SGDLS and CDR2 YYNGEE. The CDR3: CASSDTSGENEQFF. The CDR3 DNA reads TGTGCCAGCAGCGATACTAGCGGGGAGAATGAGCAGTTCTTC.

By share of the sample, this clone is medium-sized. The chain joins TRBV9 to TRBJ2-3; D not certain. This CDR3 comprises 13 residues. CDR1 and CDR2 from the germline V gene are SGDLS and YYNGEE. The CDR3 region has the DNA TGTGCTTCAGAGGCTGGTAGCACAGATACGCAGTATTTT. Amino acids: CASEAGSTDTQYF.

This chain joins TRBV7-1 and TRBJ1-1; weak D call: TRBD1 (5 bases). TRBV7-1 is an open reading frame whose function is uncertain. Trimming pared 5 bases from V and 1 base from J, leaving 8 bases between. This CDR3 has 13 amino acids. In DNA form, the CDR3 reads TGTGCCAGCAGCCTAGACAGGAACACTGAAGCTTTCTTT. The encoded protein is CASSLDRNTEAFF.

The CDR3 DNA reads as TGTGCCAGCAGTTTAGAGGCGGAATATCAGCCCCAGCATTTT. As protein: CASSLEAEYQPQHF. The rearrangement uses TRBV28 and TRBJ1-5; unclear D gene. The germline V and J ends were trimmed by 2 bases and 5 bases, with 10 bases remaining between them. Germline V gene lookup returns CDR1 MDHEN and CDR2 SYDVKM. This CDR3 has 14 residues.

This clone rates as large. The rearrangement joins TRBV9 to TRBJ2-6, with D possibly matching TRBD2 (5 bases). The CDR3 totals 14 residues. V shed 9 bases and J shed 0 bases, with 10 bases lying between them. Germline V gives CDR1 SGDLS, CDR2 YYNGEE. CDR3 DNA: TGTGCCACCTGGACTGGCTCTGGGGCCAACGTCCTGACTTTC. Amino acid sequence: CATWTGSGANVLTF.